The present T cell receptor beta chain was sequenced within a study of identical twins. With V trimmed by 4 bases and J by 4 bases, 7 bases remained unmatched. The CDR3 covers 16 residues. The germline CDR1 and CDR2 sequences are MNHEY and SVGAGI. Regarding this clonotype: Its antigen is undetermined.

TCRdb ran MiXCR on the 5' RACE reads and lists one entry per CDR3 protein. The sample holds 300,000 to 400,000 distinct CDR3 sequences, 9% to 15% seen once. All donors were healthy Caucasians. Points from the study as a whole: When twins shared out-of-frame alpha sequences, those sequences had excess low generation probability. Twins' excess sharing was less marked for out-of-frame beta sequences.

These records were also assigned to another study, of yellow fever vaccine responses in identical twins. From that second work: Reportedly, twins showed a vaccine T cell response that looked partly convergent and partly personalized.

The TCR sequence derives from a woman in her late teens or twenties in good health. Sequenced sample: CD8+ T cells sorted from blood. The rearrangement links TRBV6-5 to TRBJ1-6; 7 bases line up with TRBD1. CDR3: CASSFLLGQYNSPLHF. For the CDR3, the DNA is TGTGCCAGCAGTTTCCTCTTGGGACAGTATAATTCACCCCTCCACTTT.